This is a list of T cell receptor beta chains from one sample in a study of OX40 agonist ivuxolimab in advanced cancers. Sequencing used immunoSEQ multiplex PCR; TCRdb keeps in-frame clones, though not all of them. The sample holds roughly 66,000 clones; about four fifths are singletons and the top ten take 6.5% to 7.5%. Sequencing used CD4+ or CD8+ T cells sorted from blood, obtained in a trial of the OX40 agonist ivuxolimab. The receptors derive from an adult with an advanced solid tumor such as melanoma, head and neck, liver or kidney cancer. The CDR3 runs from the conserved cysteine through the conserved F or W. A D gene is named only where the DNA matches it firmly. For some rows the clone size is stated as once, few or many, or as a class when expanded; others skip it.

clone size: .; J gene: TRBJ1-2; V gene: TRBV9; D gene: .; CDR3 protein: CASSVHRRERGGYTF; CDR3 DNA: TGTGCCAGCAGCGTCCACAGGCGGGAGCGGGGTGGCTACACCTTC
clone size: once; J gene: TRBJ1-2; V gene: TRBV7-9; D gene: TRBD1; CDR3 protein: CASSLEPTGGWGYGYTF; CDR3 DNA: TGTGCCAGCAGCTTGGAACCTACAGGGGGCTGGGGCTATGGCTACACCTTC
clone size: .; J gene: TRBJ2-3; V gene: TRBV7-6; D gene: TRBD2; CDR3 protein: CASSLSLAGTTDTQYF; CDR3 DNA: TGTGCCAGCAGCTTAAGCCTAGCGGGGACCACAGATACGCAGTATTTT
clone size: .; J gene: TRBJ2-2; V gene: TRBV5-1; D gene: .; CDR3 protein: CASSFEQGRYTGELFF; CDR3 DNA: TGCGCCAGCAGCTTTGAACAGGGCCGGTACACCGGGGAGCTGTTTTTT
clone size: .; J gene: TRBJ2-1; V gene: TRBV5-4; D gene: .; CDR3 protein: CASSLDRWATVQFF; CDR3 DNA: TGTGCCAGCAGCTTGGATAGGTGGGCGACGGTGCAGTTCTTC
clone size: .; J gene: TRBJ2-5; V gene: TRBV6-6; D gene: .; CDR3 protein: CASSYQDETQYF; CDR3 DNA: TGTGCCAGCAGTTACCAAGATGAGACCCAGTACTTC
clone size: .; J gene: TRBJ1-1; V gene: TRBV28; D gene: .; CDR3 protein: CASRAPGTKAFF; CDR3 DNA: TGTGCCAGCAGGGCGCCTGGGACCAAAGCTTTCTTT
clone size: .; J gene: TRBJ1-1; V gene: TRBV5-1; D gene: .; CDR3 protein: CASSSPGGTEAFF; CDR3 DNA: TGCGCCAGCAGCTCCCCGGGGGGTACTGAAGCTTTCTTT
clone size: .; J gene: TRBJ2-1; V gene: TRBV5-5; D gene: TRBD2; CDR3 protein: CASSLAASGSWYNEQFF; CDR3 DNA: TGTGCCAGCAGCTTGGCGGCCAGCGGGAGTTGGTACAATGAGCAGTTCTTC
clone size: .; J gene: TRBJ2-5; V gene: TRBV2; D gene: .; CDR3 protein: CASMESETQYF; CDR3 DNA: TGTGCCAGCATGGAGTCGGAGACCCAGTACTTC
clone size: .; J gene: TRBJ1-3; V gene: TRBV4-2; D gene: .; CDR3 protein: CASSQQRFIGNTIYF; CDR3 DNA: TGTGCCAGCAGCCAACAGAGGTTTATCGGAAACACCATATATTTT
clone size: .; J gene: TRBJ1-3; V gene: TRBV15; D gene: TRBD1; CDR3 protein: CATSSRTGGGRRSGNTIYF; CDR3 DNA: TGTGCCACCAGCAGCAGGACAGGCGGCGGGCGTCGATCTGGAAACACCATATATTTT
clone size: .; J gene: TRBJ1-1; V gene: TRBV28; D gene: .; CDR3 protein: CASSPEGGMVTEAFF; CDR3 DNA: TGTGCCAGCAGTCCCGAGGGGGGAATGGTCACTGAAGCTTTCTTT
clone size: .; J gene: TRBJ2-5; V gene: TRBV7-3; D gene: .; CDR3 protein: CASSSDSETQYF; CDR3 DNA: TGTGCCAGCAGCTCCGATTCGGAGACCCAGTACTTC
clone size: .; J gene: TRBJ1-1; V gene: TRBV7-9; D gene: .; CDR3 protein: CASSLELAGGFATEAFF; CDR3 DNA: TGTGCCAGCAGCTTAGAGCTGGCGGGGGGTTTCGCCACTGAAGCTTTCTTT
clone size: few; J gene: TRBJ2-3; V gene: TRBV9; D gene: .; CDR3 protein: CASSVVDSTDTQYF; CDR3 DNA: TGTGCCAGCAGCGTAGTCGACAGCACAGATACGCAGTATTTT
clone size: .; J gene: TRBJ2-2; V gene: TRBV7-2; D gene: TRBD1; CDR3 protein: CASSLIRQGFRELFF; CDR3 DNA: TGTGCCAGCAGCTTAATACGACAGGGTTTTAGGGAGCTGTTTTTT
clone size: .; J gene: TRBJ1-2; V gene: TRBV9; D gene: .; CDR3 protein: CASSPRDVLANYGYTF; CDR3 DNA: TGTGCCAGCAGCCCCAGGGACGTCCTAGCTAACTATGGCTACACCTTC
clone size: .; J gene: TRBJ2-1; V gene: TRBV4-3; D gene: TRBD2; CDR3 protein: CASSQEFGSGYNEQFF; CDR3 DNA: TGCGCCAGCAGCCAAGAATTCGGTAGCGGGTACAATGAGCAGTTCTTC
clone size: .; J gene: TRBJ2-3; V gene: TRBV5-4; D gene: .; CDR3 protein: CASSAGQVMRDTQYF; CDR3 DNA: TGTGCCAGCAGCGCAGGGCAGGTTATGAGAGATACGCAGTATTTT
clone size: once; J gene: TRBJ2-7; V gene: TRBV6-5; D gene: TRBD1; CDR3 protein: CASSITGTASYEQYF; CDR3 DNA: TGTGCCAGCAGCATAACCGGGACAGCATCCTACGAGCAGTACTTC
clone size: .; J gene: TRBJ2-5; V gene: TRBV18; D gene: .; CDR3 protein: CASSPKQETQYF; CDR3 DNA: TGTGCCAGCTCACCGAAACAAGAGACCCAGTACTTC
clone size: .; J gene: TRBJ1-2; V gene: TRBV6-5; D gene: .; CDR3 protein: CASSYSAGDSYGYTF; CDR3 DNA: TGTGCCAGCAGTTACTCGGCAGGGGATAGCTATGGCTACACCTTC
clone size: few; J gene: TRBJ2-2; V gene: TRBV19; D gene: TRBD2; CDR3 protein: CASSATSGGHAGELFF; CDR3 DNA: TGTGCCAGTAGCGCTACTAGCGGGGGGCACGCCGGGGAGCTGTTTTTT
clone size: once; J gene: TRBJ2-1; V gene: TRBV5-6; D gene: TRBD2; CDR3 protein: CASSLLAGGSSYNEQFF; CDR3 DNA: TGTGCCAGCAGCTTACTAGCGGGGGGGAGCTCCTACAATGAGCAGTTCTTC
clone size: .; J gene: TRBJ2-1; V gene: TRBV7-6; D gene: .; CDR3 protein: CASSLIGGEQFF; CDR3 DNA: TGTGCCAGCAGCTTAATTGGGGGGGAGCAGTTCTTC
clone size: .; J gene: TRBJ2-1; V gene: TRBV9; D gene: TRBD2; CDR3 protein: CASSVFEREGEQFF; CDR3 DNA: TGTGCCAGCAGCGTATTTGAGCGGGAAGGTGAGCAGTTCTTC
clone size: .; J gene: TRBJ2-2; V gene: TRBV7-2; D gene: TRBD1; CDR3 protein: CASRTGGAFTGELFF; CDR3 DNA: TGTGCCAGCAGAACAGGGGGCGCGTTCACCGGGGAGCTGTTTTTT
clone size: .; J gene: TRBJ2-2; V gene: TRBV5-1; D gene: .; CDR3 protein: CASSLAVVGFSGELFF; CDR3 DNA: TGCGCCAGCAGCTTGGCCGTGGTGGGGTTCTCCGGGGAGCTGTTTTTT
clone size: .; J gene: TRBJ1-3; V gene: TRBV18; D gene: .; CDR3 protein: CASSPGPGNRNTIYF; CDR3 DNA: TGTGCCAGCTCACCAGGACCAGGGAATCGGAACACCATATATTTT
clone size: .; J gene: TRBJ1-1; V gene: TRBV6-1; D gene: TRBD1; CDR3 protein: CASRRTGVGTEAFF; CDR3 DNA: TGTGCCAGCAGACGGACAGGGGTGGGCACTGAAGCTTTCTTT
clone size: .; J gene: TRBJ2-7; V gene: TRBV29-1; D gene: TRBD2; CDR3 protein: CSVGQQGTSGRAAEQYF; CDR3 DNA: TGCAGCGTTGGACAGCAAGGGACTAGCGGGAGGGCCGCCGAGCAGTACTTC
clone size: .; J gene: TRBJ2-1; V gene: TRBV11-2; D gene: TRBD2; CDR3 protein: CASSLGIFLAGDEQFF; CDR3 DNA: TGTGCCAGCAGCTTAGGTATTTTCCTAGCGGGGGATGAGCAGTTCTTC
clone size: .; J gene: TRBJ1-1; V gene: TRBV19; D gene: .; CDR3 protein: CASSIDLRGMNTEAFF; CDR3 DNA: TGTGCCAGTAGTATAGATCTCAGAGGCATGAACACTGAAGCTTTCTTT
clone size: .; J gene: TRBJ1-2; V gene: TRBV5-5; D gene: .; CDR3 protein: CASSLDPGNYGYTF; CDR3 DNA: TGTGCCAGCAGCTTGGACCCAGGGAACTATGGCTACACCTTC
clone size: few; J gene: TRBJ1-1; V gene: TRBV29-1; D gene: .; CDR3 protein: CSARPGSETEAFF; CDR3 DNA: TGCAGCGCCCGTCCAGGGAGCGAGACTGAAGCTTTCTTT
clone size: .; J gene: TRBJ2-1; V gene: TRBV11-3; D gene: .; CDR3 protein: CASSFNSYNEQFF; CDR3 DNA: TGTGCCAGCAGCTTCAACAGCTACAATGAGCAGTTCTTC
clone size: .; J gene: TRBJ1-2; V gene: TRBV30; D gene: .; CDR3 protein: CAWSPPTYGYTF; CDR3 DNA: TGTGCCTGGAGTCCTCCTACCTATGGCTACACCTTC
clone size: .; J gene: TRBJ1-5; V gene: TRBV2; D gene: .; CDR3 protein: CASSVQGPSNQPQHF; CDR3 DNA: TGTGCCAGCAGTGTGCAGGGGCCTAGCAATCAGCCCCAGCATTTT
clone size: .; J gene: TRBJ2-5; V gene: TRBV4-1; D gene: .; CDR3 protein: CASSLGASGRQETQYF; CDR3 DNA: TGCGCCAGCAGCCTGGGAGCCTCAGGGAGGCAGGAGACCCAGTACTTC
clone size: .; J gene: TRBJ2-1; V gene: TRBV28; D gene: .; CDR3 protein: CASSSGARNNEQFF; CDR3 DNA: TGTGCCAGCAGTTCCGGGGCCCGGAACAATGAGCAGTTCTTC
clone size: .; J gene: TRBJ2-7; V gene: TRBV2; D gene: TRBD2; CDR3 protein: CASMGLAGVGAYEQYF; CDR3 DNA: TGTGCCAGCATGGGATTAGCGGGAGTAGGGGCCTACGAGCAGTACTTC
clone size: .; J gene: TRBJ1-2; V gene: TRBV2; D gene: .; CDR3 protein: CASRQGSRGYTF; CDR3 DNA: TGTGCCAGCAGGCAGGGGAGTCGGGGCTACACCTTC
clone size: .; J gene: TRBJ1-6; V gene: TRBV19; D gene: TRBD1; CDR3 protein: CASSVSTGAGGSPLHF; CDR3 DNA: TGTGCCAGTAGTGTGTCGACAGGGGCTGGGGGTTCACCCCTCCACTTT
clone size: .; J gene: TRBJ2-5; V gene: TRBV6-5; D gene: .; CDR3 protein: CASSPGTGSRDTQYF; CDR3 DNA: TGTGCCAGCAGTCCCGGGACTGGGAGCCGGGATACCCAGTACTTC